This T cell receptor (beta chain) was obtained from a study of CXCR3-negative and CXCR3-positive naive CD8 T cells. TRB cDNA was prepared as libraries by UMI-labeled 5' RACE. TCRdb re-called the 5' RACE reads, yielding one record per CDR3 amino acid sequence without DNA. This table lists approximately 56,000 distinct CDR3 sequences. Study observations and caveats: Surface CD5 matched across naive subsets, and TRB CDR3 properties served to infer TCR strength.

The CDR3 totals 16 residues. Germline values: CDR1 SGDLS, CDR2 YYNGEE. Of note for this clonotype: What it binds is unknown.

This TCR came from a human donor in good health. Some clones in this sample may be carry-over from other donors' samples. Sequencing was carried out using naive CXCR3- CD8+ T cells from blood. Subset meaning: CD45RO-CCR7+CD27+CD95- naive CD8+ T cells lacking CXCR3 (TNR3-). This rearrangement joins TRBV9 to TRBJ2-2. CDR3 region: CASSAPTDRNTGELFF. Combining the CDR3 with reference TRBV9 and TRBJ2-2 gives the whole variable domain DSGVTQTPKHLITATGQRVTLRCSPRSGDLSVYWYQQSLDQGLQFLIQYYNGEERAKGNILERFSAQQFPDLHSELNLSSLELGDSALYFCASSAPTDRNTGELFFGEGSRLTVL.